This entry is about one T cell receptor (beta chain). This clonotype is classified as medium-sized (0.01 to 0.1%). What this receptor recognizes is not known. Base-call qualities are not available, and no considerably larger clone is one nucleotide away. CDR1 SQVTM and CDR2 ANQGSEA are derived from the germline V gene. Between the V and J ends, shortened by 4 bases and 9 bases respectively, the junction contains 12 bases. The CDR3 numbers 11 residues from cysteine through phenylalanine. The sequence is cut down to CDR3 DNA, 33 bases in frame from base 1. This specimen belongs to a study of CD8 T cells in ankylosing spondylitis (dated by TCRdb to the late 2010s). For the wider study: T cell receptor beta repertoires were profiled in healthy donors and ankylosing spondylitis patients so that disease-linked TCR variants could be found. The full study cohort was made up of under 30 ankylosing spondylitis patients and 95 to 130 healthy donors. Peripheral blood samples were taken, and synovial fluid was additionally collected from ankylosing spondylitis patients.

General study outcomes and caveats: A TCR beta motif made up of about eight highly homologous amino acid variants appeared to be characteristic of blood from ankylosing spondylitis patients. A CD8+ phenotype was shown by the disease-linked clones, which were found at relatively low frequencies in peripheral blood. The disease-linked clones were reported to be significantly enriched in matched synovial fluid samples from ankylosing spondylitis patients. Some motif variants were previously reported in synovial fluid and blood of reactive arthritis patients, suggesting common disease-initiation mechanisms.

Sequencing took place on an Illumina HiSeq 2500. Quantitative 5'-RACE with molecular barcodes was the method used to prepare the TCR beta libraries. The paper's processing steps were these. A new computational method, built on a probabilistic model of VDJ rearrangement, was used to identify disease-linked TCR variants. The raw public reads went through TCRdb reprocessing: fastp at Q25, MiXCR clone calling, in-frame beta chains kept. Rows merge per CDR3 protein into single entries with the most common DNA and genes. For this entry, the V and J calls and clone size follow TCRdb and not the study's own pipeline. The sample data list fewer than 500,000 distinct CDR3 sequences, and 20% to 30% of these were observed just once. Clones ranked in the top ten supply under 0.9% of the sample.

The chain is assembled from TRBV29-1 and TRBJ1-1, with TRBD1 tentatively as D gene (5 bases match). This receptor was taken from a male donor with ankylosing spondylitis. The specimen was blood, either unsorted or a sorted T cell fraction (not recorded which). The CDR3 reads CSVVGAGKAFF. In nucleotide form, the sequence is TGCAGCGTTGTTGGGGCGGGTAAAGCTTTCTTT.